What follows are 5 T cell receptor beta chains derived from one specimen sequenced in a study of cytomegalovirus exposure and HLA in healthy donors. PCR involved 60 Vbeta and 13 Jbeta primers. Profiled with immunoSEQ multiplex PCR; TCRdb holds only in-frame clones, not every one. The sample lists 180,000 or so clones, approximately 85% occurring once. Specimen: PBMCs. These receptors all come from a man between 18 and 35 years old in good health and CMV-seropositive.

The chain combines TRBV9 with TRBJ1-2; 10 bases are shared with TRBD1. CDR1 is SGDLS, CDR2 YYNGEE, per germline. V lost 3 bases to trimming and J lost 7 bases; unmatched junction nucleotides: 6. CDR3 size: 14 residues. The CDR3 nucleotides are TGTGCCAGCAGCGCGACAGGGGGCGCGGGTGGCTACACCTTC. It encodes CASSATGGAGGYTF.

V and J are TRBV30 and TRBJ1-3; D remains ambiguous. CDR1 and CDR2 from the germline V gene are GTSNPN and SVGIG (reference sequence). CDR3 length: 15 residues. V lost 0 bases, J lost 4 bases, and 13 bases lay in between. The CDR3 loop is CAWSVLGLGGNTIYF. The CDR3, as DNA: TGTGCCTGGAGTGTACTCGGACTGGGGGGAAACACCATATATTTT.

This sequence joins TRBV19 and TRBJ1-6; the D is unclear. Germline V CDR1 and CDR2: LNHDA, SQIVND (reference sequence). CDR3 size: 15 residues. V was clipped by 7 bases and J by 8 bases, with 18 bases between them. The CDR3 DNA follows: TGTGCCAGTAACCAGGTGGATAGTCTCGATTCACCCCTCCACTTT. Translation gives CASNQVDSLDSPLHF.

The chain couples TRBV2 to TRBJ1-3; a possible D gene is TRBD1 (6 bases). The ends were cut back, 3 bases at V and 2 bases at J, with 11 bases in the middle. This CDR3 spans 15 amino acids. Per the germline V gene, CDR1 is SNHLY and CDR2 is FYNNEI. The CDR3 nucleotides are TGTGCCAGCAGTGAGAACAGGGCGGCTGGAAACACCATATATTTT. This translates into CASSENRAAGNTIYF.

This clone was recorded only once. The J gene is TRBJ1-5, the V gene TRBV18; 9 nucleotides line up with TRBD1. This CDR3 contains 17 residues. Germline V gives CDR1 KGHSH, CDR2 LQKENI. The V and J ends lost 4 bases and 5 bases, in that order; junction bases with no gene match: 12. DNA for the CDR3: TGTGCCAGCTCACAAGGAGCATACCGGGACAGGGATCAGCCCCAGCATTTT. Its translation is CASSQGAYRDRDQPQHF.